The TCR beta chain described here comes from a study of T cell responses to AZD1222 COVID-19 vaccine (dated by TCRdb to the early 2020s). Turning to the overall study: Because spike-specific TCR depth and breadth did not differ between the two schedules, AZD1222 recipients who got a second dose at roughly 4 weeks were pooled with those who got a second dose at roughly 12 weeks. A total of 233 trial participants underwent TCR sequencing, of whom 200 to 220 received two doses of AZD1222 and about 25 received two doses of the MenACWY control vaccine. Trial participants were enrolled by age into 18-55, 56-69 and 70-plus year subgroups, with about 150, 28 and 57 TCR-sequenced participants respectively.

This specimen's time point label, interpreted: baseline before first vaccination. Vaccinee samples were obtained from the UK trials COV001 and COV002, which included a single-blind randomized controlled phase 2/3 trial of AZD1222 (ChAdOx1 nCoV-19) in healthy adults. Trial participant PBMC samples were collected at day 0 and day 28 after the second dose for TCRbeta chain sequencing. Note on this clone: No cognate antigen has been identified for it. Nothing much larger sits one base from this clone, and base qualities are not available.

The CDR3 regions of human TCRbeta chains were analyzed by immunosequencing. For the original study's pipeline: Repertoire TCRs were matched against a reference library of SARS-CoV-2-specific TCRs generated with the MIRA antigen-specificity platform. Breadth meant the fraction of unique TCRs that were SARS-CoV-2-associated, whereas depth meant the fraction of total T cells that were SARS-CoV-2-associated. Using the MIRA data, each spike-specific TCR was mapped to the spike region that the TCR reacts to and placed in a CD4 or CD8 class. Log10-transformed breadth and depth values were compared by one-way ANOVA with Sidak's multiple comparisons tests. This immuneACCESS table, as held by TCRdb, lists in-frame sequences with V and J called but not all clones. Of the missing ones, under half trace to an unresolved V gene in checked studies; the others have no known cause. That table gives V, J and clone size, and the DNA gave D and trimming. This sample gives approximately 92,000 clones in total; under 95% of them show up just once. The ten most abundant clones make up about 20% of the sample.

Overall study outcomes, separate from this receptor: Spike-specific TCR breadth and depth rose significantly after two AZD1222 doses compared with day 0 and with MenACWY recipients. Epitopes outside the regions mutated in the B.1.351 and B.1.1.7 variants were reportedly recognized by nearly half of the unique spike-specific TCRs. In the small 56-69-year group, the increase in depth fell short of significance, most likely because of low power. Participants were mostly white British and included more females than males, and it was suggested by the authors that clonal diversity may have been underestimated. Conclusions about previously exposed vaccinees are limited, since just five to seven AZD1222 recipients were seropositive for SARS-CoV-2 at baseline. Vaccine-associated CD4 TCRs spanned the whole spike protein, with dominant responses in regions 160-218 and 743-854. No day 14 peak-response samples were available, so repertoires were characterized only after the peak T cell response.

The CDR3, cysteine through phenylalanine, is 15 amino acids long. Only the CDR3 part of the read is kept: 45 bases, read in frame from the first base. Compared with germline, V lacks 6 bases and J lacks 1 base; bases without a gene match: 5. The germline V gene specifies ENHRY as CDR1 and SYGVKD as CDR2. Material: peripheral blood, obtained on day 0 of AZD1222 vaccination. The V and J segments used are TRBV10-3 and TRBJ1-1, with 10 bases matching TRBD1. The clonotype comes from an adult in good health. The DNA sequence is given as TGTGCCATCAGCGAACGACAGGGGGCGAACACTGAAGCTTTCTTT. Translated, it gives CAISERQGANTEAFF.